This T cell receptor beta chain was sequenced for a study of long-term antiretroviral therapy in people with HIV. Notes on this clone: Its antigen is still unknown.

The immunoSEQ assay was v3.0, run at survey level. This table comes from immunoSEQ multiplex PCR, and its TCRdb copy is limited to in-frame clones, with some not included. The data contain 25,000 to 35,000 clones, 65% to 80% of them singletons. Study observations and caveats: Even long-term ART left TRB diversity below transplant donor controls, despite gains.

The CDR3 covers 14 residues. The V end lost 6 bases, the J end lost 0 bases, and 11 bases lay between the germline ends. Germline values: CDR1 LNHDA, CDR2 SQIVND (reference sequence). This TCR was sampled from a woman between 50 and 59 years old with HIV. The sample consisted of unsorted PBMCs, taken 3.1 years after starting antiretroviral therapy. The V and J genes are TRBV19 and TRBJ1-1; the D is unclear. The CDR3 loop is CASRPMQMNTEAFF. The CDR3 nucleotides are TGTGCCAGTAGACCTATGCAGATGAACACTGAAGCTTTCTTT.